This T cell receptor beta chain emerged from a study of regulatory T cells in long-lasting Graves disease. The time point: newly diagnosed GD, antithyroid drugs for less than 3 months. After RNA was extracted from PBMCs, the TCR library was made from it. V was clipped by 4 bases and J by 0 bases, with 15 bases between them. This CDR3 is 16 amino acids long. The V gene's germline CDR1 is SGHDN and CDR2 FVKESK. For TCR beta, libraries came from iRepertoire HTBI primers and Arm-PCR of CDR3 regions. TCRdb used MiXCR to reprocess the multiplex PCR reads, holding one entry per CDR3 protein. The data hold hundreds of thousands of distinct CDR3 sequences, with about 16% observed a single time. This sample was also put to use in a study of T cells in Graves' hyperthyroidism and ophthalmopathy.

The source was peripheral blood mononuclear cells (PBMCs), collected at new diagnosis, from a patient treated with antithyroid drugs. This receptor was taken from a man between 18 and 29 years old with Graves disease. The rearrangement links TRBV14 to TRBJ2-5; D possibly corresponds to TRBD2 (5 bases). The CDR3 reads CASSRLQAVNQETQYF. The CDR3 DNA reads TGTGCCAGCAGCCGATTGCAAGCGGTAAACCAAGAGACCCAGTACTTC.